The text below deals with one TCR beta chain. CDR1 and CDR2 (germline): SGDLS, YYNGEE. Trimming shortened V by 4 bases and J by 2 bases, and 18 bases separated the two germline ends. CDR3 length equals 16 residues. The protocol was immunoSEQ multiplex PCR, while the TCRdb copy is restricted to in-frame clones and leaves out a portion. The table lists 2 million to 3 million clones, roughly nine tenths of them singletons, with roughly 0.13% in the top ten. The data originate from a study of shared clonotypes between healthy human individuals. Overall study: Three plates each covered CD4 naive and memory; CD8 naive two, CD8 memory one.

The sequence derives from a man between 18 and 29 years old in good health. The chain uses TRBV9 and TRBJ2-5; possibly TRBD1 or TRBD2 for D (5 bases each). Sequencing input: naive CD4+ T cells sorted from blood. Subset given: CD45RA+ positively selected. CDR3 nucleotides: TGTGCCAGCAGCCCTCGAGGTAGGGACGGTCAAGAGACCCAGTACTTC. Its protein is CASSPRGRDGQETQYF. Based on the CDR3 plus reference TRBV9 and TRBJ2-5, the full variable domain is DSGVTQTPKHLITATGQRVTLRCSPRSGDLSVYWYQQSLDQGLQFLIQYYNGEERAKGNILERFSAQQFPDLHSELNLSSLELGDSALYFCASSPRGRDGQETQYFGPGTRLLVL.